These 8 T cell receptor beta chains were all obtained from the same sample, sequenced in a study of blood T cell repertoires in COVID-19. Using immunoSEQ multiplex PCR, the repertoire was profiled, and TCRdb retains in-frame clones only, with some absent. This table holds roughly 90,000 clones, over 80% found once. The sequenced sample was peripheral blood. These receptors came from a man over 45 with acute or convalescent COVID-19.

This chain uses TRBV29-1 with TRBJ1-1, with a tentative D call TRBD1 (5 bases). This CDR3 is 13 amino acids long. Germline values: CDR1 SQVTM, CDR2 ANQGSEA. V was trimmed by 4 bases and J by 3 bases, leaving 12 bases between them. As DNA, the CDR3 is TGCAGCGTTGGGACACCTCGACACACTGAAGCTTTCTTT. This encodes CSVGTPRHTEAFF.

A few counts support this clone. The chain couples TRBV11-3 to TRBJ1-2, with a tentative D call TRBD1 (5 bases). The CDR3 has 19 amino acids. Looked up from germline, CDR1 is SGHNT and CDR2 is YENEEA. Trimming took 5 bases from V and 1 from J, leaving 26 bases between them. CDR3 coding DNA: TGTGCCAGCAGCGGATTAACGGGGACTCAACTTCCCCTTAACTATGGCTACACCTTC. Residues: CASSGLTGTQLPLNYGYTF.

The V and J genes are TRBV10-3 and TRBJ1-2; maybe TRBD1 (6 bases). This CDR3 has 13 residues. The germline V and J ends were trimmed by 4 bases and 6 bases, with 12 bases remaining between them. Germline CDR1 ENHRY, CDR2 SYGVKD. CDR3 residues: CAISGAGVNGYTF. DNA for the CDR3: TGTGCCATCAGTGGAGCAGGGGTGAATGGCTACACCTTC.

The chain joins TRBV10-2 to TRBJ1-1; D call uncertain. Germline V gives CDR1 WSHSY, CDR2 SAAADI. The length of the CDR3 is 11 residues. CDR3 in DNA: TGCGCTTCCTCGACTGGCCGGGAAGCTTTCTTT. Encoded protein: CASSTGREAFF.

The chain joins TRBV27 to TRBJ2-3; D ambiguous. Germline V CDR1 and CDR2: MNHEY, SMNVEV (reference sequence). The CDR3 extends over 18 amino acids. V was pared by 2 bases and J by 0 bases, with 18 bases between. The CDR3 sequence: CASSLDPLAAPSTDTQYF. The DNA for the CDR3 is TGTGCCAGCAGTTTAGACCCCCTCGCAGCGCCAAGCACAGATACGCAGTATTTT.

The chain joins TRBV7-6 to TRBJ1-2, with 7 bases lining up with TRBD1. Losses at the gene ends were 2 bases for V and 0 bases for J; bases not matched to a gene: 12. Germline V CDR1 and CDR2: SGHVS, FNYEAQ. This CDR3 has 18 amino acids. In nucleotides, the CDR3 is TGTGCCAGCAGCTTAATCGGAGACAGGGCCCCCTCTAACTATGGCTACACCTTC. Translating it yields CASSLIGDRAPSNYGYTF.

The J gene is TRBJ2-7, the V gene TRBV29-1; the D gene is possibly TRBD2 (6 bases). CDR3 length: 11 residues. CDR1 SQVTM and CDR2 ANQGSEA come from the germline V gene. V lost 2 bases to trimming and J lost 5 bases, with 7 bases between them. Written as DNA, the CDR3 is TGCAGCGTTGAATGGGGGGACGAGCAGTACTTC. Encoded protein: CSVEWGDEQYF.

V usage is TRBV5-1 and J usage is TRBJ2-1, with D possibly being TRBD1 (6 bases). The CDR3 has 15 residues. CDR1 is SGHRS, CDR2 YFSETQ, per germline. V lost 4 bases to trimming and J lost 5 bases, with 16 bases between them. The CDR3: CASSRDTTTDNEQFF. The DNA for the CDR3 is TGCGCCAGCAGCCGGGACACAACTACCGACAATGAGCAGTTCTTC.